The source of this T cell receptor (beta chain) is a study of T cells after yellow fever vaccination. On the study more broadly: Preparation of fractions with low cell numbers was performed using SMART-Seq v4 Ultra Low Input. Whole-study results and caveats: Post-booster repertoires again held most primary-vaccination clones (about 95% CD4, roughly 90% CD8). The secondary response was weaker but peaked faster, day 5 versus 15.

This clonotype was detected many times. The antigen remains unidentified. TCRdb re-called the 5' RACE reads with MiXCR, one entry per CDR3 protein. The sample has under 95,000 distinct CDR3 sequences, around 7% seen once. Germline V gene sequence: CDR1 SEHNR, CDR2 FQNEAQ (reference sequence). The CDR3 covers 15 residues. Trimming took 4 bases from V and 4 from J; bases not matched to a gene: 7. The chain combines TRBV7-9 with TRBJ2-1, with TRBD1 matching 7 bases. The source material was CD8+ T cells sorted from PBMCs, sampled more than 8 days after the first yellow fever vaccination. The TCR was taken from a man younger than 30 who received the YFV17D yellow fever vaccine. CDR3 DNA sequence: TGTGCCAGCAGCTCAACAGGGGTTAGGTACAATGAGCAGTTCTTC. Its protein product is CASSSTGVRYNEQFF.